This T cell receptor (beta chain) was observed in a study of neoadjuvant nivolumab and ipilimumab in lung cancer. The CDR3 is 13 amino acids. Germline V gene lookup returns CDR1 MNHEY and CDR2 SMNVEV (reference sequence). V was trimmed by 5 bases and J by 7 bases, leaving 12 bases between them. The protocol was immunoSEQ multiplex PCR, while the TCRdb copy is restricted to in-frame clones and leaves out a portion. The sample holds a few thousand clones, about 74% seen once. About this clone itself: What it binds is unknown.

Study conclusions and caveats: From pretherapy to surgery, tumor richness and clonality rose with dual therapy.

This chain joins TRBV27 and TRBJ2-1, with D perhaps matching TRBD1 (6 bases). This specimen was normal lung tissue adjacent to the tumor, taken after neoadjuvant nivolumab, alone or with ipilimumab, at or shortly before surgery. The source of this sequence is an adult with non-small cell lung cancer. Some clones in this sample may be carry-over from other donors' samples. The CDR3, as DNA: TGTGCCAGCAGTGGGGACAAGGGGAATGAGCAGTTCTTC. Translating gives CASSGDKGNEQFF.